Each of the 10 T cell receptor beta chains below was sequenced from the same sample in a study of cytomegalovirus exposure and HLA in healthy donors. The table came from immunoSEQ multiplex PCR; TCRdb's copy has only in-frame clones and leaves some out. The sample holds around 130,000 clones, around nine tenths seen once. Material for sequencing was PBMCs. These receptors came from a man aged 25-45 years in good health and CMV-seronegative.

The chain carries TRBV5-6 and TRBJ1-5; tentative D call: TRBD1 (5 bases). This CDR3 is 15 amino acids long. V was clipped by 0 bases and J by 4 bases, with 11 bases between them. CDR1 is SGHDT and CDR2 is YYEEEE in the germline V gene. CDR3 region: CASSLAAGTNQPQHF. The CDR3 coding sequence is TGTGCCAGCAGCTTGGCTGCAGGGACTAATCAGCCCCAGCATTTT.

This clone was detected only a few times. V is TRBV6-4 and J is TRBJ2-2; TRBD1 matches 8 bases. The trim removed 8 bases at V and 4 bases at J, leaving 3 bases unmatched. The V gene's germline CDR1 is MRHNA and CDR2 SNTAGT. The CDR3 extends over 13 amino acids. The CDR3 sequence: CASRTGGTGELFF. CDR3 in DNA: TGTGCCAGCCGAACAGGGGGCACCGGGGAGCTGTTTTTT.

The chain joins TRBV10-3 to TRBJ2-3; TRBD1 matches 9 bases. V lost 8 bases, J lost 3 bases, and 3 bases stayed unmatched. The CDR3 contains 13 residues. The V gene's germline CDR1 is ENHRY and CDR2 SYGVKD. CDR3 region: CAILDRGTDTQYF. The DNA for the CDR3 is TGTGCCATCCTCGACAGGGGGACAGATACGCAGTATTTT.

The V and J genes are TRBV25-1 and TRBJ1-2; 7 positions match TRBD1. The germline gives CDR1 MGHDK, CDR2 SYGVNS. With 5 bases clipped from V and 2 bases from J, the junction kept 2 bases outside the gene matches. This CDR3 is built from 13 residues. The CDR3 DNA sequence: TGTGCCAGCAGTTCCAGGGGGAACTATGGCTACACCTTC. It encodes CASSSRGNYGYTF.

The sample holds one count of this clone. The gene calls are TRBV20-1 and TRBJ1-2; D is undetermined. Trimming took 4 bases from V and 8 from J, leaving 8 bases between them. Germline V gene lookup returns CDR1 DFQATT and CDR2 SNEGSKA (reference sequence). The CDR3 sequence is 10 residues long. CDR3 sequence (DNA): TGCAGTGCTACCCACGAGGGCTACACCTTC. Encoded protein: CSATHEGYTF.

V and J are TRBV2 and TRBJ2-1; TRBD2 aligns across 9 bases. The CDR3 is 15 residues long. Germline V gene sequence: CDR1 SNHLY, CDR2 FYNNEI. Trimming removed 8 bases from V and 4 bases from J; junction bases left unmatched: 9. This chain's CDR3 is CASRLERGVYNEQFF. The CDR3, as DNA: TGTGCCAGCCGACTCGAGCGGGGGGTGTACAATGAGCAGTTCTTC.

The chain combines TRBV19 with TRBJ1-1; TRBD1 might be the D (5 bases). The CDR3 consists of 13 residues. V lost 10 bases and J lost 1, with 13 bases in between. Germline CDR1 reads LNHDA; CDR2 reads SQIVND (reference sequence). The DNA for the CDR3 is TGTGCCACCCGGGACTTTCCGAACACTGAAGCTTTCTTT. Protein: CATRDFPNTEAFF.

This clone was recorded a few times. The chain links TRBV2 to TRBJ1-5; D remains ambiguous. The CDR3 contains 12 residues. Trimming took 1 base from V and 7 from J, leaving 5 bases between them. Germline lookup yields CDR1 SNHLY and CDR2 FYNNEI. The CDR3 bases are TGTGCCAGCAGTGAAGGGAGGCAGCCCCAGCATTTT. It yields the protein CASSEGRQPQHF.

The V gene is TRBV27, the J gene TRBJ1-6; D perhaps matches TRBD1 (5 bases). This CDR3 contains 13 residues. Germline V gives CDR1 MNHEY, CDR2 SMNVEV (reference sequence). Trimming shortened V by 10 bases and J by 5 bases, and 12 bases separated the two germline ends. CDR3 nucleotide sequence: TGTGCCACGAGGGGAGGAAATAATTCACCCCTCCACTTT. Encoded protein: CATRGGNNSPLHF.

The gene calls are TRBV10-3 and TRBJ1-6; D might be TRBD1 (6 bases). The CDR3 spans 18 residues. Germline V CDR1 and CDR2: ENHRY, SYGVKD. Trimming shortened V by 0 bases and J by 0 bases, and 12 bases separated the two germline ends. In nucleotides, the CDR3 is TGTGCCATCAGTGAGTCGGGGGCGGGAGTCTCCTATAATTCACCCCTCCACTTT. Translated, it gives CAISESGAGVSYNSPLHF.